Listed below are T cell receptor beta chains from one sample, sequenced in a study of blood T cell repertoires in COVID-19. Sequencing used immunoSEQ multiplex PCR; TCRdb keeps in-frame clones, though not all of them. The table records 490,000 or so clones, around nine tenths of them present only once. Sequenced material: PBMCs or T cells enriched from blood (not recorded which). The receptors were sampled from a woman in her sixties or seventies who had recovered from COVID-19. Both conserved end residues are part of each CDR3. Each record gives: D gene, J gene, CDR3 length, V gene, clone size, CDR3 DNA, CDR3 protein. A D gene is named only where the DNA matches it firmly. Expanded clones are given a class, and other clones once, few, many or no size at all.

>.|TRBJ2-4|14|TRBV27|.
TGTGCCAGCAGTGCAGCAGGAACCTTAACCCGTCGGTACTTC
CASSAAGTLTRRYF
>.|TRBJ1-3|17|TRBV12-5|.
TGTGCTAGTGGTTTGGTAATCGGCAGGGACTCTGGAAACACCATATATTTT
CASGLVIGRDSGNTIYF
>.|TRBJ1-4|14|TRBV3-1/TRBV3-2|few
TGTGCCAGCAGCCAAGATCAGGATAATGAAAAACTGTTTTTT
CASSQDQDNEKLFF
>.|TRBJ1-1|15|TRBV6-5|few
TGTGCCAGCAGTCTTTTTCAGGACAGTCGGGGTGAAGCTTTCTTT
CASSLFQDSRGEAFF
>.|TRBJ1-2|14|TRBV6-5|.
TGTGCCAGCAAAAAGCCGGGGGGAGGCTATGGCTACACCTTC
CASKKPGGGYGYTF
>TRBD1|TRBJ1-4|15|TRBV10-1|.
TGCGCCAGCAGCTCCGGGACAGGGAAGGTTGAAAAACTGTTTTTT
CASSSGTGKVEKLFF
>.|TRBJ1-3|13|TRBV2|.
TGTGCCAGCACTGTTGACAGGTCCAACACCATATATTTT
CASTVDRSNTIYF
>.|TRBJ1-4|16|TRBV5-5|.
TGTGCCAGCAGCCCATATGCGGTCGGGACTAATGAAAAACTGTTTTTT
CASSPYAVGTNEKLFF
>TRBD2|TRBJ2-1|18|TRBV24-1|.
TGTGCCACCAGTGAGATGGGACTAGCGGGGGGGCACGACAATGAGCAGTTCTTC
CATSEMGLAGGHDNEQFF
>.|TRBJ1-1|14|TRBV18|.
TGTGCCAGCTCACCGACAGGAATGAACACTGAAGCTTTCTTT
CASSPTGMNTEAFF
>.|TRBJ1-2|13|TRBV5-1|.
TGCGCCAGCAGTCAGACAGAGTCCTATGGCTACACCTTC
CASSQTESYGYTF
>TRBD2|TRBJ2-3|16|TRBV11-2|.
TGTGCCAGCAGCCCAACCGGGACTAGCGGCACAGATACGCAGTATTTT
CASSPTGTSGTDTQYF
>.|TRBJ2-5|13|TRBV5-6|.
TGTGCCAGCAGCTTGGGAGGGGGAGAGACCCAGTACTTC
CASSLGGGETQYF
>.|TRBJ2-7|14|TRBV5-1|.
TGCGCCAGCAGCTTTGGCGGGGGCCAGTACGAGCAGTACTTC
CASSFGGGQYEQYF
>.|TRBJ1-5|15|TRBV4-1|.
TGCGCCAGCAGCCAAGAGTGGGCGAGCAATCAGCCCCAGCATTTT
CASSQEWASNQPQHF
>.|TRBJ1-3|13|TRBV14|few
TGTGCCAGCAGCCAAGTCGAGGGTCGTACCATATATTTT
CASSQVEGRTIYF
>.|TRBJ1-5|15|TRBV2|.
TGTGCCAGCAGTGGACAGTTCTATAGCAATCAGCCCCAGCATTTT
CASSGQFYSNQPQHF
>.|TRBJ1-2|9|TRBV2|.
TGTGCCACGGCAGGGGGCTACACCTTC
CATAGGYTF
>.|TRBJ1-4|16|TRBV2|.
TGTGCCAGCAGTGATTTGGCAGGGAGGACGGATGAAAAACTGTTTTTT
CASSDLAGRTDEKLFF
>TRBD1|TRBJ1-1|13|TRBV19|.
TGTGCCAGTACCGAGACAGGGGGCACTGAAGCTTTCTTT
CASTETGGTEAFF
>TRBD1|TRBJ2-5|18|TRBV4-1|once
TGCGCCAGCAGCAAGACCTCTATCCGGGACAGGGAGTCGGAGACCCAGTACTTC
CASSKTSIRDRESETQYF
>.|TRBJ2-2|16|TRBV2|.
TGTGCCAGCAGTGATCCACTAGCAGCGAACACCGGGGAGCTGTTTTTT
CASSDPLAANTGELFF
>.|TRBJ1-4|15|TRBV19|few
TGTGCCAGTAGGTCAGACAGAACAACTAATGAAAAACTGTTTTTT
CASRSDRTTNEKLFF
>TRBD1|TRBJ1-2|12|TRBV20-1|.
TGCAGTGCTAGTGGGACAGCCTATGGCTACACCTTC
CSASGTAYGYTF
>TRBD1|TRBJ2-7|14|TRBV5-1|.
TGCGCCAGCAGCCCTCAGGGGGAGATCTACGAGCAGTACTTC
CASSPQGEIYEQYF
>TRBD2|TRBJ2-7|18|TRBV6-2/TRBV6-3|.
TGTGCCAGCAGTTATCCCACTAGCGGGGCATACACCCCCTACGAGCAGTACTTC
CASSYPTSGAYTPYEQYF